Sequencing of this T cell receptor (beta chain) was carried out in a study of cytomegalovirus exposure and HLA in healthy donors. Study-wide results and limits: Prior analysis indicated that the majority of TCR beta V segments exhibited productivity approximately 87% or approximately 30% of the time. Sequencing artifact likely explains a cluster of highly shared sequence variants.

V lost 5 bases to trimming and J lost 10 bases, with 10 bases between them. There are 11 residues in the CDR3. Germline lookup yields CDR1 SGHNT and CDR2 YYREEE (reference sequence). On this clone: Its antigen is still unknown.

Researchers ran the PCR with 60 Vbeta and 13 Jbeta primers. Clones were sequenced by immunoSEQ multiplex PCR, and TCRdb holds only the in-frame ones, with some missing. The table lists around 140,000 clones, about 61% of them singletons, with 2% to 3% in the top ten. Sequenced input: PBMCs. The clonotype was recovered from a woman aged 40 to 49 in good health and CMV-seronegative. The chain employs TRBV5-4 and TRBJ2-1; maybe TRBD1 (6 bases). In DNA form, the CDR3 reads TGTGCCAGCAGGGACAGACGGGAGCAGTTCTTC. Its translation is CASRDRREQFF.